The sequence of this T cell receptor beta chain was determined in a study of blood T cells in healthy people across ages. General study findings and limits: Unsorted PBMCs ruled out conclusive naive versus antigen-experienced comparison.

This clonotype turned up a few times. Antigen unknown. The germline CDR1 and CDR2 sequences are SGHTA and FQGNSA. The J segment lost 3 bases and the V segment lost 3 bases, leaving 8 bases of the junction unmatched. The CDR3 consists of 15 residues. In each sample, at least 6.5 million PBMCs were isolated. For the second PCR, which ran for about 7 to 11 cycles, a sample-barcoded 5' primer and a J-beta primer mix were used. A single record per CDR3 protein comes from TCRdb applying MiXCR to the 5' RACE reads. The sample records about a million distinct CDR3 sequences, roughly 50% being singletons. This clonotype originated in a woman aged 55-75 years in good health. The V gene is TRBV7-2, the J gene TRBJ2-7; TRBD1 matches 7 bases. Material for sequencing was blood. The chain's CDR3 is CASSFNGYRGYEQYF. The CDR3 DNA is TGTGCCAGCAGCTTCAATGGGTACAGGGGCTACGAGCAGTACTTC.